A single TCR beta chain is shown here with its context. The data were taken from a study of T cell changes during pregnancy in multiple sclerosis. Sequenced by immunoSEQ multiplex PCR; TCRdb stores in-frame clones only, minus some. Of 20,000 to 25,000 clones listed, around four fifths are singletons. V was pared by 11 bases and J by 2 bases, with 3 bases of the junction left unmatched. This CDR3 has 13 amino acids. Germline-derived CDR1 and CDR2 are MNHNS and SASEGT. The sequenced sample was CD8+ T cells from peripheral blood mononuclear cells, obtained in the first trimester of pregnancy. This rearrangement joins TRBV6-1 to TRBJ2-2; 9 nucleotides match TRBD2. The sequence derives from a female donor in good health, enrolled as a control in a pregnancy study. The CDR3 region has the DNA TGTGCCTCGGGACTAGCAAACACCGGGGAGCTGTTTTTT. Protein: CASGLANTGELFF.